A selection of T cell receptor beta chains follows, all from one sample in a study of control samples from healthy donors and cancer patients. Profiled with immunoSEQ multiplex PCR; TCRdb holds only in-frame clones, not every one. The table has tens of thousands of clones, approximately 78% seen once. Sequenced: PBMCs. The receptors were gathered from a man between 60 and 70 years old with colorectal cancer. Each CDR3 is given with its conserved first and last residue. Fields, in order: D gene, clone size, J gene, V gene, CDR3 DNA, CDR3 protein. A D gene is named only where the DNA matches it firmly. The size field is filled for only some rows; it gives once, few, many or a size class.

>-|-|TRBJ2-1|TRBV5-1
TGCGCCAGCAGCTTCTCGTTGAATGAGCAGTTCTTC
CASSFSLNEQFF
>-|-|TRBJ1-1|TRBV6-2/TRBV6-3
TGTGCCAGCAGCCACGGAACTGAAGCTTTCTTT
CASSHGTEAFF
>TRBD1|few|TRBJ1-2|TRBV7-9
TGTGCCAGCAGCTTCTCTATGACAGGGGGCGATGGCTACACCTTC
CASSFSMTGGDGYTF
>-|-|TRBJ2-3|TRBV14
TGTGCCAGCAGCTTACAGACCCTTCCCACAGATACGCAGTATTTT
CASSLQTLPTDTQYF
>TRBD1|-|TRBJ1-1|TRBV12-5
TGTGCTAGTGGTTCCGGACAGGGGTTGGGTGAAGCTTTCTTT
CASGSGQGLGEAFF
>-|-|TRBJ1-1|TRBV7-9
TGTGCCAGCAGCGACATGGGGTTCACTGAAGCTTTCTTT
CASSDMGFTEAFF
>-|-|TRBJ2-1|TRBV10-1
TGCGCCAGCAGCCGGGACTTAAGCTCCTACAATGAGCAGTTCTTC
CASSRDLSSYNEQFF
>-|-|TRBJ2-3|TRBV28
TGTGCCAGCAGTTTAGGGGGGGCAGGAAGCACAGATACGCAGTATTTT
CASSLGGAGSTDTQYF
>-|-|TRBJ1-1|TRBV15
TGTGCCACCAGCAGAGATCATCGGGTGAACACTGAAGCTTTCTTT
CATSRDHRVNTEAFF
>TRBD1|-|TRBJ2-5|TRBV5-1
TGCGCCAGCAGCGCAGGGACAGTTCAAGAGACCCAGTACTTC
CASSAGTVQETQYF
>-|once|TRBJ1-1|TRBV6-5
TGTGCCAGCAGTTACGGGCGGGGGGTCCTTAACACTGAAGCTTTCTTT
CASSYGRGVLNTEAFF
>-|few|TRBJ1-1|TRBV19
TGTGCCAGCGGGTTGAGAATCACTGAAGCTTTCTTT
CASGLRITEAFF
>TRBD1|few|TRBJ2-6|TRBV10-1
TGCGCCAGCAGTGCCGGGACAGGGGGAATGGTCCTGACTTTC
CASSAGTGGMVLTF
>-|once|TRBJ1-3|TRBV10-3
TGTGCCATCAGTGAGGGGGCTGGAAACACCATATATTTT
CAISEGAGNTIYF
>TRBD1|-|TRBJ1-1|TRBV10-1
TGCGCCAGCAGTGATGGGACAGGGCGGGACACTGAAGCTTTCTTT
CASSDGTGRDTEAFF
>-|-|TRBJ1-5|TRBV3-1/TRBV3-2
TGTGCCAGCAGCCAAGATATAGGTCAGCCCCAGCATTTT
CASSQDIGQPQHF
>-|-|TRBJ2-3|TRBV7-2
TGTGCCAGCAGCTTAGAGGGGGGTGGGGCAGATACGCAGTATTTT
CASSLEGGGADTQYF
>-|few|TRBJ2-3|TRBV4-1
TGCGCCAGCAGCCCCCCATCGGGCTTACGGACAGATACGCAGTATTTT
CASSPPSGLRTDTQYF
>TRBD2|-|TRBJ2-3|TRBV27
TGTGCCAGCACCCGGGGGGGGATCACAGATACGCAGTATTTT
CASTRGGITDTQYF
>-|few|TRBJ2-3|TRBV7-9
TGTGCCAGCAGCTTAGTCCAGGGAGTGAACACAGATACGCAGTATTTT
CASSLVQGVNTDTQYF
>TRBD1|-|TRBJ1-2|TRBV6-5
TGTGCCAGCAGAACCCCAGGGGGCGGCTATGGCTACACCTTC
CASRTPGGGYGYTF
>-|-|TRBJ2-7|TRBV27
TGTGCCAGCAGTTATACATACTCCTACGAGCAGTACTTC
CASSYTYSYEQYF
>TRBD2|once|TRBJ2-5|TRBV7-8
TGTGCCAGCAGCTTAGAGGTAGCGGGGGGTTCAGAGACCCAGTACTTC
CASSLEVAGGSETQYF
>TRBD1|-|TRBJ1-6|TRBV6-5
TGTGCCAGCAGGCGAGAACAGGGGTATAATTCACCCCTCCACTTT
CASRREQGYNSPLHF
>-|-|TRBJ2-2|TRBV9
TGTGCCAGCAGCCTTGATGGAGGAGGAACCGGGGAGCTGTTTTTT
CASSLDGGGTGELFF
>-|-|TRBJ2-1|TRBV24-1
TGTGCCACCAGTGATACCAAGAACAATGAGCAGTTCTTC
CATSDTKNNEQFF
>-|once|TRBJ1-1|TRBV5-4
TGTGCCAGCAGCTCGAGGACGGGCGGGAACACTGAAGCTTTCTTT
CASSSRTGGNTEAFF
>-|once|TRBJ1-1|TRBV3-1/TRBV3-2
TGTGCCAGCAGCCAAAGTACGGGGCGCGCTTTCTTT
CASSQSTGRAFF
>-|few|TRBJ1-2|TRBV4-1
TGCGCCAGCAGCCAAGATCCGCAGAACTATGGCTACACCTTC
CASSQDPQNYGYTF
>-|-|TRBJ2-4|TRBV7-8
TGTGCCAGCAGCTTAGGTGGCTTCCTAGCCAAAAACATTCAGTACTTC
CASSLGGFLAKNIQYF
>-|-|TRBJ1-4|TRBV3-1/TRBV3-2
TGTGCCAGCAGCCAACCCAACGCGCTCGTGAATGAAAAACTGTTTTTT
CASSQPNALVNEKLFF
>-|-|TRBJ1-4|TRBV5-4
TGTGCCAGCAGCCCAACGACGGAACCTAATGAAAAACTGTTTTTT
CASSPTTEPNEKLFF
>-|-|TRBJ1-2|TRBV6-1
TGTGCCAGCAGTGAAGCATTCTTCGGGAACTATGGCTACACCTTC
CASSEAFFGNYGYTF
>-|-|TRBJ1-1|TRBV5-1
TGCGCCAGCAGCTTGGATGACAATGGGAACACTGAAGCTTTCTTT
CASSLDDNGNTEAFF
>-|-|TRBJ1-3|TRBV3-1/TRBV3-2
TGTGCCAGCAGTCCCGACAGCTCTGGAAACACCATATATTTT
CASSPDSSGNTIYF
>-|-|TRBJ1-4|TRBV9
TGTGCCAGCAGCGTAGAACAGGGAGCAACTAATGAAAAACTGTTTTTT
CASSVEQGATNEKLFF
>-|-|TRBJ1-2|TRBV2
TGTGCCAGCAGTGAATCCCGGGGGGACTATGGCTACACCTTC
CASSESRGDYGYTF
>-|-|TRBJ1-2|TRBV7-9
TGTGCCAGCAGCTCGTTACTCGGGGGCTATGGCTACACCTTC
CASSSLLGGYGYTF
>-|-|TRBJ2-7|TRBV2
TGTGCCAGCAAAATTCGTGGGGGGCTGGGCTCCTACGAGCAGTACTTC
CASKIRGGLGSYEQYF
>-|once|TRBJ1-1|TRBV5-1
TGCGCCAGCAGCGGGGACTGGAAGACTGAAGCTTTCTTT
CASSGDWKTEAFF
>TRBD1|-|TRBJ1-6|TRBV5-6
TGTGCCAGCAGCTTGGGACAGGGCTCGGGCCACTCACCCCTCCACTTT
CASSLGQGSGHSPLHF
>-|-|TRBJ1-1|TRBV30
TGTGCCTGGAGTAGTCCGGGGGGCAGGAGCACTGAAGCTTTCTTT
CAWSSPGGRSTEAFF
>-|-|TRBJ1-2|TRBV7-9
TGTGCCAGCAGCTCTGGGAGAGTTAACTATGGCTACACCTTC
CASSSGRVNYGYTF
>TRBD1|-|TRBJ1-2|TRBV3-1/TRBV3-2
TGTGCCAGCAGCCAAGAAGGGGGCGTCTATGGCTACACCTTC
CASSQEGGVYGYTF
>-|-|TRBJ1-1|TRBV10-3
TGTGCCATCAATCGGGCCCCTTCGGTTGAAGCTTTCTTT
CAINRAPSVEAFF
>TRBD1|-|TRBJ1-2|TRBV5-4
TGTGCCAGCAGCGGACAGGGAGGTTCCCCCTATGGCTACACCTTC
CASSGQGGSPYGYTF
>-|-|TRBJ1-5|TRBV4-1
TGCGCCAGCAGCCAAGATCAGGGTGGTCAGCCCCAGCATTTT
CASSQDQGGQPQHF
>-|-|TRBJ2-2|TRBV18
TGTGCCAGCTCACCTTACAGGAACACCGGGGAGCTGTTTTTT
CASSPYRNTGELFF
>TRBD1|-|TRBJ2-7|TRBV18
TGTGCCAGCTCAACTTCCTCCGGGACAGGGTCGTACGAGCAGTACTTC
CASSTSSGTGSYEQYF
>TRBD1|-|TRBJ1-2|TRBV4-1
TGCGCCAGCAGCCAAGGTCAGGGGGTTGCCTACACCTTC
CASSQGQGVAYTF
>-|few|TRBJ1-5|TRBV6-2/TRBV6-3
TGTGCCAGCAGCCAGATGGGGGGCGCAGGCCGTCAGCCCCAGCATTTT
CASSQMGGAGRQPQHF
>TRBD2|-|TRBJ2-3|TRBV5-1
TGCGCCAGCAGCGAACGACAGAAACTAGCGGGGGGGCTTTCGTATTTT
CASSERQKLAGGLSYF
>-|-|TRBJ1-2|TRBV25-1
TGTGCCAGCAGTGAAATTGGTTTTACCCCCTATGGCTACACCTTC
CASSEIGFTPYGYTF